The 24 T cell receptor beta chains reported below all come from one sample, sequenced in a study of cytomegalovirus exposure and HLA in healthy donors (dated 2017 in TCRdb). The protocol used for the library was the immunoSEQ multiplex PCR assay. A mixture of 60 forward primers for TCR Vbeta segments and 13 reverse primers for TCR Jbeta segments was used in the multiplex PCR. What TCRdb holds here is the immuneACCESS table cut down to in-frame rearrangements. Part of the clones is not present; checked against another copy, under half of the missing clones reflect an unresolved V gene, and the others are unexplained. The sample table on file contains about 70,000 clones. The ten largest clones take up around 1.6% of the sample. Sequencing was done on a sample of PBMCs. These receptors were taken from a woman in her thirties in good health and CMV-seronegative.

This chain links TRBV5-1 with TRBJ2-7; D possibly corresponds to TRBD1 (5 bases). The V end was cut by 4 bases, the J end by 2 bases, with 19 bases between. The V gene's germline CDR1 is SGHRS and CDR2 YFSETQ. The CDR3 is 16 amino acids. CDR3 sequence (DNA): TGCGCCAGCAGCCTTACCCCCTCGACAGTCGCCTACGAGCAGTACTTC. Protein: CASSLTPSTVAYEQYF.

The chain couples TRBV7-8 to TRBJ2-2; TRBD1 is a possible D gene (6 bases). CDR3 length equals 14 residues. Per the germline V gene, CDR1 is SGHVS and CDR2 is FQNEAQ. Trimming removed 5 bases at V and 3 bases at J, with 10 bases between. This CDR3 reads CASSPQGYTGELFF. CDR3 bases: TGTGCCAGCAGCCCCCAGGGGTACACCGGGGAGCTGTTTTTT.

V usage is TRBV7-9 and J usage is TRBJ1-2; TRBD1 agrees at 11 bases. Germline CDR1 SEHNR, CDR2 FQNEAQ (reference sequence). This CDR3 comprises 14 residues. The ends lost 3 bases at V and 8 bases at J; junction bases unmatched: 5. CDR3 bases: TGTGCCAGCAGCTTGGGACAGGGGGTGGAGGGCTACACCTTC. This sequence encodes CASSLGQGVEGYTF.

The chain carries TRBV7-2 and TRBJ2-7; 10 bases agree with TRBD1. Germline assignment: CDR1 SGHTA and CDR2 FQGNSA. This CDR3 region has 14 residues. The junction had 6 bases not matched to a gene; V was cut back by 5 bases and J by 5 bases. The CDR3 protein is CASSPKTGGHEQYF. The CDR3 nucleotides are TGTGCCAGCAGCCCAAAGACAGGGGGCCACGAGCAGTACTTC. Looking up the rest from reference TRBV7-2 and TRBJ2-7 gives the full variable domain: GAGVSQSPSNKVTEKGKDVELRCDPISGHTALYWYRQSLGQGLEFLIYFQGNSAPDKSGLPSDRFSAERTGGSVSTLTIQRTQQEDSAVYLCASSPKTGGHEQYFGPGTRLTVT.

The J gene is TRBJ1-1, the V gene TRBV4-1, with TRBD1 matching 8 bases. The CDR3 is 14 residues long. Germline V gene lookup returns CDR1 MGHRA and CDR2 YSYEKL. V was clipped by 4 bases and J by 4 bases; unmatched bases: 5. This CDR3 is CASSPTDRATEAFF. DNA for the CDR3: TGCGCCAGCAGCCCCACGGACAGGGCCACTGAAGCTTTCTTT.

The gene calls are TRBV5-4 and TRBJ1-1, with a tentative D call TRBD1 (6 bases). Looked up from germline, CDR1 is SGHNT and CDR2 is YYREEE (reference sequence). The V end lost 3 bases, the J end lost 1 base, and 10 bases lay between the germline ends. This CDR3 comprises 14 residues. Written as DNA, the CDR3 is TGTGCCAGCAGCTCAGGACAGAGGAACACTGAAGCTTTCTTT. The encoded protein is CASSSGQRNTEAFF.

This clone ranks as medium-sized in terms of frequency. V gene TRBV27 combines with J gene TRBJ1-2, with TRBD1 as a possible D gene (6 bases). The ends were cut back, 1 base at V and 7 bases at J, with 13 bases in the middle. This CDR3 comprises 14 residues. In germline, CDR1 is MNHEY, CDR2 SMNVEV (reference sequence). The CDR3 protein is CASSLYQGIGGYTF. DNA for the CDR3: TGTGCCAGCAGTTTATATCAGGGGATCGGTGGCTACACCTTC.

The chain uses TRBV6-5 and TRBJ2-3; 14 positions agree with TRBD2. The germline gives CDR1 MNHEY, CDR2 SVGAGI. J was trimmed by 4 bases and V by 4 bases; bases with no gene match: 1. This CDR3 region has 15 residues. Here the CDR3 DNA reads TGTGCCAGCAGTTGGGGACTAGCGGGAGCAGATACGCAGTATTTT. It codes for CASSWGLAGADTQYF.

In nucleotides, the CDR3 is TGCAGTGCGCGGGACAGCTATGGCTACACCTTC. Protein product: CSARDSYGYTF. The chain joins TRBV20-1 to TRBJ1-2; 7 positions match TRBD1. Germline V CDR1 and CDR2: DFQATT, SNEGSKA (reference sequence). J was trimmed by 4 bases and V by 6 bases; bases with no gene match: 2. The CDR3 totals 11 residues.

The rearrangement links TRBV6-5 to TRBJ2-1; D is possibly TRBD2 (6 bases). CDR1 MNHEY and CDR2 SVGAGI come from the germline V gene. The CDR3 runs 14 residues. V dropped 2 bases and J dropped 5 bases, with 10 bases sitting between them. The CDR3 spells CASSYVSGHNEQFF. CDR3 nucleotides: TGTGCCAGCAGTTACGTTAGCGGACACAATGAGCAGTTCTTC.

The CDR3 loop is CASSPGLAGGPPYF. DNA for the CDR3: TGCGCCAGCAGCCCCGGACTAGCGGGAGGGCCACCGTACTTC. The chain has TRBV5-1 and TRBJ2-5, with TRBD2 identical over 15 bases. CDR3 length: 14 amino acids. The V segment lost 4 bases and the J segment 13 bases; nucleotides outside the gene matches: 8. Germline CDR1 and CDR2: SGHRS and YFSETQ.

This rearrangement joins TRBV15 to TRBJ1-1; 7 bases match TRBD1. The junction had 1 base not matched to a gene; V was cut back by 3 bases and J by 6 bases. This CDR3 is 12 amino acids long. Per the germline V gene, CDR1 is LNHNV and CDR2 is YYDKDF (reference sequence). The CDR3 loop is CATSSQGAEAFF. The DNA of the CDR3 is TGTGCCACCAGCAGTCAGGGGGCTGAAGCTTTCTTT.

This chain connects TRBV6-1 to TRBJ2-7; 9 bases align to TRBD1. V was clipped by 7 bases and J by 6 bases; unmatched bases: 13. The CDR3 extends over 15 amino acids. Germline CDR1 and CDR2: MNHNS and SASEGT. This chain's CDR3 is CASTGRQGGSGEQYF. The CDR3 coding sequence is TGTGCCAGCACTGGTAGACAGGGGGGGTCCGGCGAGCAGTACTTC.

The rearrangement uses TRBV11-2 and TRBJ1-2; D may be TRBD1 (6 bases). CDR3 length: 15 residues. V shed 2 bases and J shed 2 bases, with 12 bases lying between them. Looked up from germline, CDR1 is SGHAT and CDR2 is FQNNGV. The CDR3 loop reads CASSLRDTLNYGYTF. CDR3 in DNA: TGTGCCAGCAGCTTACGGGACACCCTAAACTATGGCTACACCTTC.

The rearrangement links TRBV7-2 to TRBJ1-2; D is unresolved. The germline V and J ends were trimmed by 2 bases and 5 bases, with 15 bases remaining between them. From germline, CDR1 is SGHTA and CDR2 FQGNSA. The CDR3 sequence is 15 residues long. The CDR3 spells CASSLRQLEFYGYTF. DNA of the CDR3: TGTGCCAGCAGCTTAAGACAATTAGAATTTTATGGCTACACCTTC.

About this clone itself: The same CDR3 also results from other DNA sequences found in this sample. The chain couples TRBV20-1 to TRBJ2-7; D is undetermined. The CDR3 contains 11 residues. Between the trimmed V and J ends, which lost 6 bases and 4 bases, there was a span of 10 bases. Germline CDR1 DFQATT, CDR2 SNEGSKA (reference sequence). Written as DNA, the CDR3 is TGCAGTGCCCGAACGGGTTACGAGCAGTACTTC. This gives the protein CSARTGYEQYF.

The chain has TRBV2 and TRBJ2-2, with 7 bases lining up with TRBD1. Germline V gene lookup returns CDR1 SNHLY and CDR2 FYNNEI. The CDR3 loop spans 15 amino acids. J gave up 1 base and V 4 bases, and 3 bases lay outside the gene matches. In DNA form, the CDR3 reads TGTGCCAGCAGTGGGAGGACAGGGAACACCGGGGAGCTGTTTTTT. It codes for CASSGRTGNTGELFF.

The rearrangement links TRBV18 to TRBJ2-3; 14 bases fit TRBD2. CDR1 is KGHSH and CDR2 is LQKENI in the germline V gene. The CDR3 has 18 amino acids. The J segment lost 4 bases and the V segment lost 0 bases, leaving 6 bases of the junction unmatched. The CDR3 spells CASSPPGLAGVGPDTQYF. The CDR3 DNA sequence: TGTGCCAGCTCACCACCGGGACTAGCGGGAGTGGGGCCAGATACGCAGTATTTT.

A note on this clone: One end of the junction fails to match germline, which may point to a read error. This sequence joins TRBV18 and TRBJ1-1, with D possibly being TRBD1 (5 bases). The V gene's germline CDR1 is KGHSH and CDR2 LQKENI. This CDR3 is built from 11 residues. The chain's CDR3 is CASSPGGREAF. The CDR3 DNA reads as TGTGCCAGCTCACCAGGGGGAAGGGAGGCCTTT.

The chain carries TRBV7-2 and TRBJ1-5; possibly TRBD1 for D (6 bases). Germline V lookup: CDR1 SGHTA, CDR2 FQGNSA. This CDR3 has 15 residues. V shed 4 bases and J shed 6 bases, with 16 bases lying between them. CDR3 sequence: CASSSWGGVGQPQHF. CDR3 DNA sequence: TGTGCCAGCAGCTCCTGGGGGGGCGTAGGTCAGCCCCAGCATTTT. Drawing the rest from reference TRBV7-2 and TRBJ1-5, the complete variable domain is GAGVSQSPSNKVTEKGKDVELRCDPISGHTALYWYRQSLGQGLEFLIYFQGNSAPDKSGLPSDRFSAERTGGSVSTLTIQRTQQEDSAVYLCASSSWGGVGQPQHFGDGTRLSIL.

The rearrangement links TRBV18 to TRBJ1-5, with 8 bases fitting TRBD1. Trimming cost V 3 bases and J 2 bases; bases outside gene matches: 6. CDR1 and CDR2 from the germline V gene are KGHSH and LQKENI. The CDR3 length is 16 residues. This chain's CDR3 is CASSPSMGQGNQPQHF. The CDR3 region has the DNA TGTGCCAGCTCACCTTCAATGGGACAGGGCAATCAGCCCCAGCATTTT.

The V call is TRBV5-4, the J call TRBJ2-7; 7 nucleotides align to TRBD1. The CDR3 loop spans 13 amino acids. V shed 0 bases and J 7 bases; nucleotides not matched to a gene: 4. Germline V gene data show CDR1 as SGHNT and CDR2 as YYREEE (reference sequence). CDR3 residues: CASSLDLQGEQYF. DNA for the CDR3: TGTGCCAGCAGCTTGGACTTACAGGGGGAGCAGTACTTC.

The chain combines TRBV18 with TRBJ1-5, with 7 bases that match TRBD1. CDR3 length: 13 residues. The V gene end was trimmed by 5 bases and the J gene end by 6 bases; junction bases not matched to a gene: 4. CDR1 KGHSH and CDR2 LQKENI come from the germline V gene. CDR3 amino acids: CASSSDRVQPQHF. The DNA for the CDR3 is TGTGCCAGCTCATCAGACAGGGTTCAGCCCCAGCATTTT.

CDR3: CSVVQNTGELFF. Here the CDR3 DNA reads TGCAGCGTTGTACAGAACACCGGGGAGCTGTTTTTT. V and J are TRBV29-1 and TRBJ2-2, with D unclear. The CDR3 spans 12 residues. From germline, CDR1 is SQVTM and CDR2 ANQGSEA. The germline V and J ends were trimmed by 4 bases and 1 base, with 4 bases remaining between them.